This TCR beta chain came from a study of beta chain features in type 1 diabetes. Every single donor gave one heparinised blood draw, and these averaged about 100 mL. Each of the CD4+ naive, central memory, regulatory and stem cell-like memory populations was sorted via CD45RO/CCR7/CD25/CD127/CD95/CD27. A note on this clone: Its antigen is still unknown.

General observations from the study: Type 1 diabetes patients showed fewer insertions and more deletions at VDJ junctions.

Sequenced material consisted of expressed TCRB transcripts (all of the isolated RNA was reverse transcribed). Assay: immunoSEQ multiplex PCR; the TCRdb copy retains only in-frame clones and omits some. The data hold approximately 120,000 clones, with almost 40% observed a single time. Germline trimming cut 5 bases from V and 11 bases from J; bases unmatched to any gene: 15. This CDR3 has 16 amino acids. The germline V gene has CDR1 SGHTA and CDR2 FQGNSA. The sequenced sample consisted of stem cell memory CD4+ T cells from blood. V is TRBV7-2 and J is TRBJ1-4; TRBD1 matches at 9 bases. The TCR comes from a woman aged 18-29 years in good health. The DNA for the CDR3 is TGTGCCAGCAGCATTGACAGGGGGACAGGGAATAGGAAACTGTTTTTT. Amino acids: CASSIDRGTGNRKLFF.